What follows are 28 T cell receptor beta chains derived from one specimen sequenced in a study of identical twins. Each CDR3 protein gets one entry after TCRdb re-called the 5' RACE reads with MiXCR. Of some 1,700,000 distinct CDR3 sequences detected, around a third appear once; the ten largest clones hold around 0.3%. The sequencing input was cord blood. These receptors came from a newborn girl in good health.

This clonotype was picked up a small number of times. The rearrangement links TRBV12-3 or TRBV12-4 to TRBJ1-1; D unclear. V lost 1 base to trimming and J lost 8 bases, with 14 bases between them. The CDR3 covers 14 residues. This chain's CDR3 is CASSLDVGVPEAFF. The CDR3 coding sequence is TGTGCCAGCAGTTTAGACGTCGGGGTTCCCGAAGCTTTCTTT.

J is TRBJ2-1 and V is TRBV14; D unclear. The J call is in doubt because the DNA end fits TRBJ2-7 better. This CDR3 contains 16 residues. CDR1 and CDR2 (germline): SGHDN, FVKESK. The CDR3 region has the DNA TGTGCCAGCAGCCAAGAACGGGCGGTCTCCTACAATGAGCAGTACTTC. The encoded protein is CASSQERAVSYNEQYF.

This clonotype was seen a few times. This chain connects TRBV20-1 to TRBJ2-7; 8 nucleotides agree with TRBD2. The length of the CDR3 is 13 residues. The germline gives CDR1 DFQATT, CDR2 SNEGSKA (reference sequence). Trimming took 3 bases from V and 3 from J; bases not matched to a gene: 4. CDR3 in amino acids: CSASGSGDYEQYF. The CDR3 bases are TGCAGTGCTAGCGGTAGCGGGGACTACGAGCAGTACTTC.

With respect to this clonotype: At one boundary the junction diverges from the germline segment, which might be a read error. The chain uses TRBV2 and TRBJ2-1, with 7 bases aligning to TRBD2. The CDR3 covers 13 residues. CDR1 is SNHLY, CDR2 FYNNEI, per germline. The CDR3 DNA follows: TGTGTCAGCGGGACTGCCCCTCTGGATGAGCAGTTCTTC. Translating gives CVSGTAPLDEQFF.

Here the CDR3 reads CASSQSRGWTEAFF. CDR3 bases: TGCGCCAGCAGCCAATCTAGGGGCTGGACTGAAGCTTTCTTT. The chain recombines TRBV4-1 with TRBJ1-1; perhaps TRBD1 as D (5 bases). The V gene lost 2 bases and the J gene lost 5 bases, with 12 bases spanning the gap. Germline CDR1 MGHRA, CDR2 YSYEKL. The CDR3 is 14 amino acids.

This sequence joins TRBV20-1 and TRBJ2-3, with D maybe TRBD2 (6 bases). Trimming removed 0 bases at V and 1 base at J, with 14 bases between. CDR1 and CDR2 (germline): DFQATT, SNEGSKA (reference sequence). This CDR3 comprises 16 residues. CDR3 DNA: TGCAGTGCTAGAGATCTGCGGGATATAGGCACAGATACGCAGTATTTT. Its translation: CSARDLRDIGTDTQYF.

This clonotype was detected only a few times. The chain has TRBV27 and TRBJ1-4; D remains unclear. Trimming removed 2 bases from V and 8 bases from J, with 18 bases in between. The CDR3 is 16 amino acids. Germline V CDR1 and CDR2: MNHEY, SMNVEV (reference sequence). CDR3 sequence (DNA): TGTGCCAGCAGTTTACTCCCGACGGCCCTTGGGGAAAAACTGTTTTTT. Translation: CASSLLPTALGEKLFF.

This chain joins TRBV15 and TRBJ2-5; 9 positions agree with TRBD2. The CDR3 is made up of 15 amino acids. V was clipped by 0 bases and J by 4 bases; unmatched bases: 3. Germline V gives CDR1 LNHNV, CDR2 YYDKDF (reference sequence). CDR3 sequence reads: CATSRDRTSAETQYF. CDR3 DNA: TGTGCCACCAGCAGAGATCGGACTAGCGCAGAGACCCAGTACTTC. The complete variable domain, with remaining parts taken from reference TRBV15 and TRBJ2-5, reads DAMVIQNPRYQVTQFGKPVTLSCSQTLNHNVMYWYQQKSSQAPKLLFHYYDKDFNNEADTPDNFQSRRPNTSFCFLDIRSPGLGDTAMYLCATSRDRTSAETQYFGPGTRLLVL.

In nucleotides, the CDR3 is TGTGCCAGCAGCCCGATGGGACGGCCGAACACCGGGGAGCTGTTTTTT. Amino acids: CASSPMGRPNTGELFF. The chain links TRBV9 to TRBJ2-2; D possibly matches TRBD1 or TRBD2 (5 bases each). Between the trimmed V and J ends, which lost 4 bases and 0 bases, there was a span of 13 bases. The CDR3 is 16 amino acids. CDR1 and CDR2 from the germline V gene are SGDLS and YYNGEE.

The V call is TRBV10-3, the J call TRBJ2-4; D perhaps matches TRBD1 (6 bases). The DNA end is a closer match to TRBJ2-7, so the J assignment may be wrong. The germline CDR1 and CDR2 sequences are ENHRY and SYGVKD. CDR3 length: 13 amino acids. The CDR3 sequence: CATHPGQDYEQYF. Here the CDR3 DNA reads TGTGCCACCCATCCGGGACAAGACTACGAGCAGTACTTC.

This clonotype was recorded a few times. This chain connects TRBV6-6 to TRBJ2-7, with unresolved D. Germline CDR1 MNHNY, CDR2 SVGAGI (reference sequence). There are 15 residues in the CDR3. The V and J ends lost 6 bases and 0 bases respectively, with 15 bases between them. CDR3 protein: CASSRKGDGSYEQYF. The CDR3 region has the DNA TGTGCCAGCAGCCGAAAGGGCGACGGCTCCTACGAGCAGTACTTC.

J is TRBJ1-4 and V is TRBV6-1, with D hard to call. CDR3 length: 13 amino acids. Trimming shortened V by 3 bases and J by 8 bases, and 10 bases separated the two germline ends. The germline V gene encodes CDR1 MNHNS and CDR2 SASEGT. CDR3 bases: TGTGCCAGCAGTGATCTATGGACCGAAAAACTGTTTTTT. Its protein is CASSDLWTEKLFF.

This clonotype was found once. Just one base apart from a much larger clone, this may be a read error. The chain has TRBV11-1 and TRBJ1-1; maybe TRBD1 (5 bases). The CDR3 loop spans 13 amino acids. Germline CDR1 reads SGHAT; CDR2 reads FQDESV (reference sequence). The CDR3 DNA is TGTGCCAACAGCTCGACAGCGAACACTGAAGCTTTCTTT. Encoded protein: CANSSTANTEAFF.

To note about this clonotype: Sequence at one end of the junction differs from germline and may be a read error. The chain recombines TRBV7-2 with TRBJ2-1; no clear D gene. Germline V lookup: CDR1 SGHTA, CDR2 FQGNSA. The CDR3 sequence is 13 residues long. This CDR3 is CASSLALYNEHFF. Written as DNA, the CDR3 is TGTGCCAGCAGCTTAGCGCTTTACAATGAGCACTTCTTC.

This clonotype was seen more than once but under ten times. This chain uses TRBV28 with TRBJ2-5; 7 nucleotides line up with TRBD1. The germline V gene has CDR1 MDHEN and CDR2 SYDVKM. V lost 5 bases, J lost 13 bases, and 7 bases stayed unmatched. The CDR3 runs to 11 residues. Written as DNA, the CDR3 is TGTGCCAGCAGTAGCCTGACAGGGACGTACTTC. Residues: CASSSLTGTYF.

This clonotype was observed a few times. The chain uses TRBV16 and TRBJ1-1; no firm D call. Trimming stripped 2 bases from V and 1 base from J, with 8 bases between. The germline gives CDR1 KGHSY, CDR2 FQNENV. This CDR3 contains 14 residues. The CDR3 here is CASSQAKRNTEAFF. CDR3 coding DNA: TGTGCCAGCAGCCAAGCTAAAAGGAACACTGAAGCTTTCTTT.

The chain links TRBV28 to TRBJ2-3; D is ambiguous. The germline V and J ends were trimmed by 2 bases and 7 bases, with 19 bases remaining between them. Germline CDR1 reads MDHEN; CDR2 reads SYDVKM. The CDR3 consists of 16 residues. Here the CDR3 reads CASSLPHVLRLNTQYF. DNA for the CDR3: TGTGCCAGCAGTTTACCCCATGTTTTACGCCTCAATACGCAGTATTTT.

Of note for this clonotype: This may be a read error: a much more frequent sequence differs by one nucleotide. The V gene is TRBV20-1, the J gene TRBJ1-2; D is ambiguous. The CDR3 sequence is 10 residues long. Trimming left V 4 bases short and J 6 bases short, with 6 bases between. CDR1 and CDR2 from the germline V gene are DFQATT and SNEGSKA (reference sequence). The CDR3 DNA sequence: TGCAGTGCTACACGGGATGGCTACACCTTC. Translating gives CSATRDGYTF.

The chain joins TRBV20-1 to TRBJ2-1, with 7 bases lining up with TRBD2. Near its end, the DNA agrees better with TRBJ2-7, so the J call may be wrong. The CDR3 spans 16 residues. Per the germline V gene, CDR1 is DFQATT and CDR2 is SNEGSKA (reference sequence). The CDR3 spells CSARGLTSGVYNEQYF. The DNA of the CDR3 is TGCAGTGCTAGAGGATTGACCAGCGGGGTCTACAATGAGCAGTACTTC.

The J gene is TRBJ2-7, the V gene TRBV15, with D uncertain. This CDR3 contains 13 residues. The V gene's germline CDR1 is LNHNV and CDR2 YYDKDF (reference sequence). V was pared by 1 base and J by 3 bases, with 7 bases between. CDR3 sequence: CATSRGRIYEQYF. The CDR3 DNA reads TGTGCCACCAGCAGAGGACGGATCTACGAGCAGTACTTC.

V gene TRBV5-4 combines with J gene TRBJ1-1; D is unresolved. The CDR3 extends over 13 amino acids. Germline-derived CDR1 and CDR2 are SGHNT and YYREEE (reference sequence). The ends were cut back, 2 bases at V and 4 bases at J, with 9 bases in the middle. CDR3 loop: CASSFFRGTEAFF. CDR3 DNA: TGTGCCAGCAGCTTTTTCCGGGGCACTGAAGCTTTCTTT.

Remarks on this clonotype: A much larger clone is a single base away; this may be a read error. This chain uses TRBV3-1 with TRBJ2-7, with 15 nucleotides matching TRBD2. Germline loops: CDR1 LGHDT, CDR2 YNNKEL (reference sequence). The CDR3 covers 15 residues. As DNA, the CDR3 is TGTACCAGCAGCCGGACTAGCGGGGGGGCCTACGAGCAGTACTTC. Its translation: CTSSRTSGGAYEQYF.

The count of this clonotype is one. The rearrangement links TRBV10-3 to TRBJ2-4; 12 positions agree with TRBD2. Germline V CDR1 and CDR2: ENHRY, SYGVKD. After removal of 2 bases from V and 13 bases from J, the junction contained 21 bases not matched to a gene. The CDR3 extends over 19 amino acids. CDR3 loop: CAISEPRLAGAISSYVQYF. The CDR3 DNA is TGTGCCATCAGTGAGCCGAGACTAGCGGGGGCCATTAGCTCCTACGTGCAGTACTTC.

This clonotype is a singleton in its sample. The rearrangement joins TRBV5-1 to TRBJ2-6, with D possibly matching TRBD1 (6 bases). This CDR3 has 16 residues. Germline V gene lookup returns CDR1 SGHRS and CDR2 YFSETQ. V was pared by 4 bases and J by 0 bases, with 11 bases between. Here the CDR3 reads CASSPGQLSGANVLTF. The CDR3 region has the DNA TGCGCCAGCAGCCCAGGACAGCTCTCTGGGGCCAACGTCCTGACTTTC. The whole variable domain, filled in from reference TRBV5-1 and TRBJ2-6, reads KAGVTQTPRYLIKTRGQQVTLSCSPISGHRSVSWYQQTPGQGLQFLFEYFSETQRNKGNFPGRFSGRQFSNSRSEMNVSTLELGDSALYLCASSPGQLSGANVLTFGAGSRLTVL.

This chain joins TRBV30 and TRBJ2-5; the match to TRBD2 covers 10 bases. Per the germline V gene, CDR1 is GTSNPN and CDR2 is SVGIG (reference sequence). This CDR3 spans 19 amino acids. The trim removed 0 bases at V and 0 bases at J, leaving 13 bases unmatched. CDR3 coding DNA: TGTGCCTGGAGTGTACGGGGGAGAGGACTAGCGGCGTACCAAGAGACCCAGTACTTC. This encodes CAWSVRGRGLAAYQETQYF.

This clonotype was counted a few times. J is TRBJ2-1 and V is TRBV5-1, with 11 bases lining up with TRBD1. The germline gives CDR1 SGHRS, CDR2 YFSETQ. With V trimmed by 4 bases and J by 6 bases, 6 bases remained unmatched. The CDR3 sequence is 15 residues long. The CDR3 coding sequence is TGCGCCAGCAGCATCCCCGGGACAGGGGGCAATGAGCAGTTCTTC. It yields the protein CASSIPGTGGNEQFF.

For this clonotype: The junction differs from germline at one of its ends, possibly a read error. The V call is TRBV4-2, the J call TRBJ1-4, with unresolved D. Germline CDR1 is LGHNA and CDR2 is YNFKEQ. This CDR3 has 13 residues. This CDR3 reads CVSSQDPGEKLFF. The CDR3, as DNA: TGTGTCAGCAGCCAAGATCCCGGGGAAAAACTGTTTTTT.

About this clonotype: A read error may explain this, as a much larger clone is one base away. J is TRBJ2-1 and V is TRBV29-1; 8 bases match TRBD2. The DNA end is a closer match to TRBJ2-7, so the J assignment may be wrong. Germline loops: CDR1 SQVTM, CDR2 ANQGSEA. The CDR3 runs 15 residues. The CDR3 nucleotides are TGCAGCGTTGAGCTGCGGGGGGTCTTCTACAATGAGCAGTACTTC. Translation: CSVELRGVFYNEQYF.